Listed here are 6 T cell receptor beta chains from one sample, sequenced in a study of CD8 T cells in Susac syndrome. RNA was extracted with the RNeasy kit, and a quantity of about 0.45 to 1 ug was reverse transcribed using random hexamers. Via MiXCR, TCRdb re-called the immunoSEQ multiplex PCR reads, giving one row per CDR3 protein. The sample has 90,000 to 150,000 distinct CDR3 sequences; 92% are singletons. The sequenced material came from CD8+ T cells from PBMCs. These receptors were taken from a human donor in good health.

The rearrangement links TRBV6-6 to TRBJ1-2; no firm D call. The CDR3 contains 11 residues. Germline V gene lookup returns CDR1 MNHNY and CDR2 SVGAGI (reference sequence). Trimming cost V 4 bases and J 11 bases, with 11 bases left between them. CDR3 region: CASSLRDLYTF. The CDR3 nucleotides read TGTGCCAGCAGTTTAAGGGATCTGTACACCTTC.

The chain couples TRBV4-3 to TRBJ1-2; D call uncertain. Trimming cost V 1 base and J 3 bases, with 9 bases left between them. The CDR3 is 14 amino acids. Germline V gives CDR1 LGHNA, CDR2 YSLEER. The CDR3 DNA sequence: TGCGCCAGCAGCCAAGGGCACGAGGACTATGGCTACACCTTC. Encoded protein: CASSQGHEDYGYTF.

This chain links TRBV4-1 with TRBJ2-7, with TRBD1 as a possible D gene (6 bases). The CDR3 has 16 residues. Looked up from germline, CDR1 is MGHRA and CDR2 is YSYEKL. V was trimmed by 1 base and J by 3 bases, leaving 16 bases between them. CDR3 coding DNA: TGCGCCAGCAGCCAAGCGTCAGGGACAAGGGTCTACGAGCAGTACTTC. This sequence encodes CASSQASGTRVYEQYF.

CDR3 region: CASSLKGNTIYF. The CDR3 DNA is TGTGCCAGCAGCTTAAAGGGAAACACCATATATTTT. The rearrangement joins TRBV7-2 to TRBJ1-3; the D is unclear. Germline V gene sequence: CDR1 SGHTA, CDR2 FQGNSA. The CDR3 extends over 12 amino acids. With 2 bases removed from V and 4 bases from J, the gap between germline ends came to 3 bases.

J is TRBJ1-5 and V is TRBV7-3; D gene unclear. V was clipped by 5 bases and J by 0 bases, with 8 bases between them. This CDR3 is 14 amino acids long. Germline V gene data show CDR1 as SGHTA and CDR2 as FQGTGA. CDR3: CASSRVDSNQPQHF. In nucleotides, the CDR3 is TGTGCCAGCAGCAGGGTGGATAGCAATCAGCCCCAGCATTTT.

For the CDR3, the DNA is TGCAGCAGCGGAAATTTGAATGCTGGCTACACCTTC. Its protein is CSSGNLNAGYTF. The genes are TRBV29-1 and TRBJ1-2; D ambiguous. V was pared by 8 bases and J by 7 bases, with 17 bases between. The CDR3 is 12 residues long. CDR1 SQVTM and CDR2 ANQGSEA come from the germline V gene.